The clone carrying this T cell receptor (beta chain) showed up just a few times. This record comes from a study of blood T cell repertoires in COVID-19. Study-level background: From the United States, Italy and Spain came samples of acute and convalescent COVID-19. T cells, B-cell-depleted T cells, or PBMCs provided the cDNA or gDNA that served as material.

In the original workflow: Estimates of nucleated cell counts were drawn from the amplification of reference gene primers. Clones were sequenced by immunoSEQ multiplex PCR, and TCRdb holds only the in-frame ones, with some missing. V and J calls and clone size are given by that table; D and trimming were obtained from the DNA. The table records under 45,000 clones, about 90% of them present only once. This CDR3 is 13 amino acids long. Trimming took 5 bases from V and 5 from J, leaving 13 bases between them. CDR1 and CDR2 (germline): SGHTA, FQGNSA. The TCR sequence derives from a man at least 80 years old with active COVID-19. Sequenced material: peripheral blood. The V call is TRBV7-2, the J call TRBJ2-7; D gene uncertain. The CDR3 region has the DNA TGTGCCAGCAGCGAGCGATTCGGCGACGAGCAGTACTTC. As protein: CASSERFGDEQYF. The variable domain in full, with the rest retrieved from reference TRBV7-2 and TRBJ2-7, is GAGVSQSPSNKVTEKGKDVELRCDPISGHTALYWYRQSLGQGLEFLIYFQGNSAPDKSGLPSDRFSAERTGGSVSTLTIQRTQQEDSAVYLCASSERFGDEQYFGPGTRLTVT.